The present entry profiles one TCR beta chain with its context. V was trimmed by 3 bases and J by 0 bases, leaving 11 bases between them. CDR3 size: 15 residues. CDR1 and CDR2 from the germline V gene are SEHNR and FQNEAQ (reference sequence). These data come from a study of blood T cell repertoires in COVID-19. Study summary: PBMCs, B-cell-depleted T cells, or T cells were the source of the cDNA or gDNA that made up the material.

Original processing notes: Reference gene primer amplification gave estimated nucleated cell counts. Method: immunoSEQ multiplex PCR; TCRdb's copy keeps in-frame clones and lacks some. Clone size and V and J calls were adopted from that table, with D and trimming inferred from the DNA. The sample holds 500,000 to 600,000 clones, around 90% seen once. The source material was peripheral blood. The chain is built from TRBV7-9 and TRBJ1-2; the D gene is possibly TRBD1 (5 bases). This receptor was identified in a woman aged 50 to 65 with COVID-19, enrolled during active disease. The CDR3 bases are TGTGCCAGCAGCTTCGGCACAGGAGCTAACTATGGCTACACCTTC. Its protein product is CASSFGTGANYGYTF.